This T cell receptor beta chain was recorded in a study of regulatory T cells in long-lasting Graves disease. Study information: For a period under 3 months, newly diagnosed Graves' patients had taken antithyroid drugs. General study points: TCR diversity was lower in persistent Graves' patients (versus newly diagnosed ones). TRBV28 was favored in persistent disease, as were TRBJ1-2 and TRBJ2-5.

Trimming shortened V by 5 bases and J by 6 bases, and 10 bases separated the two germline ends. The CDR3 runs to 11 residues. CDR1 is GTSNPN, CDR2 SVGIG, per germline (reference sequence). Library construction for TCR beta used iRepertoire HTBI primers and Arm-PCR of CDR3 regions. TCRdb itself ran the multiplex PCR reads through MiXCR, one entry per CDR3 protein. In the table there are about 440,000 distinct CDR3 sequences, under 15% of which are singletons. This clonotype occurred many times. Its target is unknown. Time point noted: newly diagnosed GD, antithyroid drugs for less than 3 months. Following extraction of RNA from PBMCs, that RNA was used to make the TCR library. In addition, the sample was reused for a study of T cells in Graves' hyperthyroidism and ophthalmopathy.

Sequencing used peripheral blood mononuclear cells (PBMCs), obtained at new diagnosis, from a patient treated with antithyroid drugs. This rearrangement joins TRBV30 to TRBJ1-1; D is uncertain. The source of this sequence is a woman aged 30 to 39 with Graves disease. The CDR3 DNA reads as TGTGCCTGGGAGGGTTTCGCTGAAGCTTTCTTT. Translated, it gives CAWEGFAEAFF. The full variable domain, rest sourced from reference TRBV30 and TRBJ1-1, is SQTIHQWPATLVQPVGSPLSLECTVEGTSNPNLYWYRQAAGRGLQLLFYSVGIGQISSEVPQNLSASRPQDRQFILSSKKLLLSDSGFYLCAWEGFAEAFFGQGTRLTVV.